The 18 T cell receptor beta chains below come from one sample, sequenced in a study of identical twins. In TCRdb, the 5' RACE reads were re-called with MiXCR into one record per CDR3 protein. This sample has around 340,000 distinct CDR3 sequences, with roughly an eighth found just once. The sample was also linked to a second study, of yellow fever vaccine responses in identical twins.

Specimen: CD8+ T cells sorted from blood. These receptors originate from a woman under 30 in good health.

This clonotype was recorded at least ten times. The chain is built from TRBV7-9 and TRBJ2-3, with D uncertain. CDR1 is SEHNR, CDR2 FQNEAQ, per germline (reference sequence). The CDR3 has 15 residues. Trimming left V 5 bases short and J 0 bases short, with 12 bases between. The CDR3 loop reads CASSPVGSSTDTQYF. The CDR3 DNA reads TGTGCCAGCAGCCCGGTGGGGTCTAGCACAGATACGCAGTATTTT. The full variable domain, its missing parts supplied by reference TRBV7-9 and TRBJ2-3, is DTGVSQNPRHKITKRGQNVTFRCDPISEHNRLYWYRQTLGQGPEFLTYFQNEAQLEKSRLLSDRFSAERPKGSFSTLEIQRTEQGDSAMYLCASSPVGSSTDTQYFGPGTRLTVL.

About this clonotype itself: An end of the junction does not agree with germline; a read error may underlie this. The rearrangement links TRBV4-1 to TRBJ2-1; 11 bases map to TRBD2. The CDR3 contains 16 residues. Per the germline V gene, CDR1 is MGHRA and CDR2 is YSYEKL. DNA for the CDR3: TGCACCAGCAGCCAAGGCGCCCCTCTAGCGGGGGGTGAGCAGTTCTTC. Residues: CTSSQGAPLAGGEQFF.

V usage is TRBV6-5 and J usage is TRBJ2-7, with TRBD1 matching over 8 bases. The CDR3 is 14 amino acids. Per germline, CDR1 MNHEY and CDR2 SVGAGI. Losses at the gene ends were 2 bases for V and 5 bases for J; bases not matched to a gene: 5. DNA for the CDR3: TGTGCCAGCAGTTACCAGGGGGCCCGGGACGAGCAGTACGTC. Residues: CASSYQGARDEQYV.

This clonotype was observed a handful of times. The V and J genes are TRBV3-1 and TRBJ2-1; the D gene is possibly TRBD2 (7 bases). CDR1 is LGHDT and CDR2 is YNNKEL in the germline V gene (reference sequence). V was shortened by 0 bases and J by 2 bases, with 14 bases between the two germline ends. This CDR3 comprises 17 residues. The chain's CDR3 is CASSQDGRGGPYNEQFF. CDR3 coding DNA: TGTGCCAGCAGCCAAGACGGAAGGGGGGGCCCCTACAATGAGCAGTTCTTC.

This chain uses TRBV6-1 with TRBJ1-5, with TRBD1 matching over 7 bases. J lost 0 bases, V lost 5 bases, and 7 bases had no gene match. Per germline, CDR1 MNHNS and CDR2 SASEGT. This CDR3 is built from 16 residues. This chain's CDR3 is CASSPAGQVSNQPQHF. The CDR3 DNA sequence: TGTGCCAGCAGTCCCGCCGGACAGGTTAGCAATCAGCCCCAGCATTTT.

In its sample, this clonotype was seen a few times. The J gene is TRBJ2-3, the V gene TRBV29-1, with TRBD2 as a possible D gene (6 bases). The CDR3 sequence is 12 residues long. Per germline, CDR1 SQVTM and CDR2 ANQGSEA. Trimming cost V 0 bases and J 14 bases, with 15 bases left between them. In DNA form, the CDR3 reads TGCAGCGTTGAAGATTTGGGGGGAGCCCCGTATTTT. Encoded protein: CSVEDLGGAPYF.

The chain uses TRBV12-3 or TRBV12-4 and TRBJ1-5; D ambiguous. The CDR3 is made up of 14 amino acids. Trimming pared 9 bases from V and 0 bases from J, leaving 12 bases between. The DNA for the CDR3 is TGTGCCAGTACCCTGGGCAATAGCAATCAGCCCCAGCATTTT. It encodes CASTLGNSNQPQHF.

The genes are TRBV10-2 and TRBJ2-5; TRBD1 might be the D (5 bases). The CDR3 consists of 13 residues. V shed 10 bases and J shed 5 bases, with 17 bases lying between them. The V gene's germline CDR1 is WSHSY and CDR2 SAAADI. The CDR3 spells CATGPDSMETQYF. Here the CDR3 DNA reads TGCGCCACCGGCCCAGACAGTATGGAGACCCAGTACTTC.

This clonotype was seen ten or more times. This sequence joins TRBV12-3 or TRBV12-4 and TRBJ1-2; D ambiguous. CDR3 length: 11 amino acids. With 8 bases removed from V and 3 bases from J, the gap between germline ends came to 7 bases. The CDR3 reads CASRRDYGYTF. The DNA of the CDR3 is TGTGCCAGCCGCCGGGACTATGGCTACACCTTC.

The rearrangement links TRBV5-1 to TRBJ2-3; the D gene could be TRBD1 or TRBD2 (5 bases each). Trimming shortened V by 7 bases and J by 1 base, and 19 bases separated the two germline ends. Germline V lookup: CDR1 SGHRS, CDR2 YFSETQ. The CDR3 length is 16 residues. CDR3 in amino acids: CASSPSLGRGTDTQYF. The CDR3 DNA reads TGCGCCAGCTCCCCCTCTTTGGGACGGGGCACAGATACGCAGTATTTT.

Ten or more counts support this clonotype. V gene TRBV28 combines with J gene TRBJ2-5; D might be TRBD1 (5 bases). Per the germline V gene, CDR1 is MDHEN and CDR2 is SYDVKM. Trimming removed 4 bases at V and 0 bases at J, with 12 bases between. The CDR3 length is 15 residues. In DNA, the CDR3 is TGTGCCAGCAGTTACCAGGGTTTTGACCAAGAGACCCAGTACTTC. Translating it yields CASSYQGFDQETQYF.

In its sample, this clonotype was seen a few times. The chain couples TRBV4-1 to TRBJ2-4, with 14 bases lining up with TRBD2. CDR1 MGHRA and CDR2 YSYEKL come from the germline V gene. J was trimmed by 1 base and V by 6 bases; bases with no gene match: 5. The CDR3 spans 17 residues. CDR3 sequence reads: CASSPTSGGAAKNIQYF. Written as DNA, the CDR3 is TGCGCCAGCAGTCCGACTAGCGGGGGGGCTGCCAAAAACATTCAGTACTTC.

This clonotype was detected ten times or more. The genes are TRBV5-1 and TRBJ2-7; D is unclear. Germline-derived CDR1 and CDR2 are SGHRS and YFSETQ. V dropped 4 bases and J dropped 3 bases, with 14 bases sitting between them. This CDR3 is built from 14 residues. As DNA, the CDR3 is TGCGCCAGCAGCGTCGGGTTATACGGCTACGAGCAGTACTTC. It yields the protein CASSVGLYGYEQYF. Together with reference TRBV5-1 and TRBJ2-7, the CDR3 gives the full variable domain: KAGVTQTPRYLIKTRGQQVTLSCSPISGHRSVSWYQQTPGQGLQFLFEYFSETQRNKGNFPGRFSGRQFSNSRSEMNVSTLELGDSALYLCASSVGLYGYEQYFGPGTRLTVT.

The chain is built from TRBV20-1 and TRBJ2-1; 11 nucleotides line up with TRBD2. Germline CDR1 is DFQATT and CDR2 is SNEGSKA (reference sequence). The junction had 9 bases not matched to a gene; V was cut back by 6 bases and J by 5 bases. This CDR3 contains 15 residues. The DNA of the CDR3 is TGCAGTGCGAGACCGGGACTAGCGGACCACAATGAGCAGTTCTTC. This codes for CSARPGLADHNEQFF.

This clonotype was detected only a few times. V usage is TRBV28 and J usage is TRBJ2-1; no firm D call. Germline lookup yields CDR1 MDHEN and CDR2 SYDVKM. Trimming left V 6 bases short and J 5 bases short, with 20 bases between. This CDR3 is 16 amino acids long. Here the CDR3 reads CASRSPGSTPHNEQFF. Here the CDR3 DNA reads TGTGCCAGCAGGAGCCCCGGAAGCACGCCCCACAATGAGCAGTTCTTC.

This clonotype came up a few times. The V and J genes are TRBV2 and TRBJ2-5; a possible D gene is TRBD1 (5 bases). The ends were cut back, 7 bases at V and 5 bases at J, with 14 bases in the middle. The CDR3 runs 13 residues. Germline V gene sequence: CDR1 SNHLY, CDR2 FYNNEI. In nucleotides, the CDR3 is TGTGCCAGCACTAAAGGTCCAGGGGAGACCCAGTACTTC. This encodes CASTKGPGETQYF.

In this sample, this clonotype turned up many times. The chain joins TRBV7-9 to TRBJ2-2; TRBD2 is a possible D gene (6 bases). This CDR3 spans 14 amino acids. Germline CDR1 is SEHNR and CDR2 is FQNEAQ (reference sequence). V was cut by 9 bases and J by 4 bases, with 15 bases left in between. DNA of the CDR3: TGTGCCAGTTTAGAGTCTAGCGTCACCGGGGAGCTGTTTTTT. Amino acids: CASLESSVTGELFF.

The chain has TRBV9 and TRBJ1-2, with 10 bases matching TRBD1. V trimming: 4 bases; J trimming: 8 bases; junction bases outside the gene matches: 5. The CDR3 covers 13 residues. Germline CDR1 and CDR2: SGDLS and YYNGEE. The CDR3, as DNA: TGTGCCAGCAGCACGACAGGGGGCGGCGGCTACACCTTC. Translation gives CASSTTGGGGYTF.